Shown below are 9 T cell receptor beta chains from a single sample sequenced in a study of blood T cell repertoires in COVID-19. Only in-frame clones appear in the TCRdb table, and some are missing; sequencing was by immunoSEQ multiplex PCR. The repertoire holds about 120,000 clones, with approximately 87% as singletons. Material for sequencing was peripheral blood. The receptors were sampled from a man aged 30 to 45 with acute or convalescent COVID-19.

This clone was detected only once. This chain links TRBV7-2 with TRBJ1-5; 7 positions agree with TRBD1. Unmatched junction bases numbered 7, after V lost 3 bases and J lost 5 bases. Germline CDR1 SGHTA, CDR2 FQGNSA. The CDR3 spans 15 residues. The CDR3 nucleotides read TGTGCCAGCAGCTTCAGACAGGGCGGGGATCAGCCCCAGCATTTT. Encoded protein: CASSFRQGGDQPQHF.

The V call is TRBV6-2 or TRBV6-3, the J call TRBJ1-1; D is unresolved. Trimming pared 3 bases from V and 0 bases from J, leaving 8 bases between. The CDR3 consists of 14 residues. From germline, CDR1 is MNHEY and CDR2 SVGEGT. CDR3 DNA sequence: TGTGCCAGCAGTTATCTGAACATGAACACTGAAGCTTTCTTT. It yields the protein CASSYLNMNTEAFF.

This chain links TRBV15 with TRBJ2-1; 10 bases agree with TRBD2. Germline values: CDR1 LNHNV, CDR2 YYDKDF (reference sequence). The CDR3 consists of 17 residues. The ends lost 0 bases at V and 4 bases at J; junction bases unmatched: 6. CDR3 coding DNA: TGTGCCACCAGCAGAGAACCAGCGGGAGGGCCGTACAATGAGCAGTTCTTC. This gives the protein CATSREPAGGPYNEQFF.

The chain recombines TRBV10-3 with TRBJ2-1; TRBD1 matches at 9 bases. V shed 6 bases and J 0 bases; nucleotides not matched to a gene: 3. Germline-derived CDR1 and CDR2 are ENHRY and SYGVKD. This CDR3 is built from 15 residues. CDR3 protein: CAIRGTGSSYNEQFF. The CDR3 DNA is TGTGCCATCAGGGGGACAGGGAGCTCCTACAATGAGCAGTTCTTC.

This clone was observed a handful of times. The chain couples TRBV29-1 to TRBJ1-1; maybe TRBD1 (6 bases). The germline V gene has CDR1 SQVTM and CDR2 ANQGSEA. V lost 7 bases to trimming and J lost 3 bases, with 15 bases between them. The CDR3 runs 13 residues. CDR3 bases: TGCAGCGGAACAGGGTTGAGTGACACTGAAGCTTTCTTT. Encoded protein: CSGTGLSDTEAFF.

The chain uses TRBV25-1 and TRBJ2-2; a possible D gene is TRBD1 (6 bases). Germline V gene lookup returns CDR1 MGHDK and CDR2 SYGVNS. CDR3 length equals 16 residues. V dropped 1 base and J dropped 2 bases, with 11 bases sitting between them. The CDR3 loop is CASSEFSTGNTGELFF. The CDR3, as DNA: TGTGCCAGCAGTGAATTTTCGACAGGAAACACCGGGGAGCTGTTTTTT.

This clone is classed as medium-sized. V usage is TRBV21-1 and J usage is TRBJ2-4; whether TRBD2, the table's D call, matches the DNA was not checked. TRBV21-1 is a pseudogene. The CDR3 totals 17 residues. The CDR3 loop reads CASSKNEREEGKNIQYF. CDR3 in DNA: TGTGCCAGCAGCAAAAATGAGCGGGAGGAAGGCAAAAACATTCAGTACTTC.

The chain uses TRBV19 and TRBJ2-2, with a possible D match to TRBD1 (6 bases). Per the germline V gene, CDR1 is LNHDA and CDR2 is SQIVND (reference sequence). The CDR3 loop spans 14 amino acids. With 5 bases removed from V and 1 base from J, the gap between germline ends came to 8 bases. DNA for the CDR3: TGTGCCAGTAGTGTCAGGGGGAACACCGGGGAGCTGTTTTTT. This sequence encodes CASSVRGNTGELFF.

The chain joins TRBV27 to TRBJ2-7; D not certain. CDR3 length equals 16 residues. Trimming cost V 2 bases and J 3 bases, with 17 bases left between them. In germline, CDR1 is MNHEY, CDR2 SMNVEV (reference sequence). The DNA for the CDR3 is TGTGCCAGCAGTTTACACCAAAAGGAGCCCAGCTACGAGCAGTACTTC. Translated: CASSLHQKEPSYEQYF.